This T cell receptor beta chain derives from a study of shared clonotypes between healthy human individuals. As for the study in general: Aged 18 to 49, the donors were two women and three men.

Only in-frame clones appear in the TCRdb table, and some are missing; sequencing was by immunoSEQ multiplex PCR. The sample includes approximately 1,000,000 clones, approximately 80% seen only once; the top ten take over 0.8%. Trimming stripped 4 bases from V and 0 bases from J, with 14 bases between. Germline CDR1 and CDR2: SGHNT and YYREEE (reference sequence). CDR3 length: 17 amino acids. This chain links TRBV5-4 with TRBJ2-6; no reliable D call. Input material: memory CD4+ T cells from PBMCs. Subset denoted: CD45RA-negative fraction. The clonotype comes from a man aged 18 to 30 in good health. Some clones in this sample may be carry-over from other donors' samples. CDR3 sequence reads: CASSVGALPSGANVLTF. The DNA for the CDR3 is TGTGCCAGCAGCGTGGGCGCCCTTCCCTCTGGGGCCAACGTCCTGACTTTC. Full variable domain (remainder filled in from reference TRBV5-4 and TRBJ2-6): ETGVTQSPTHLIKTRGQQVTLRCSSQSGHNTVSWYQQALGQGPQFIFQYYREEENGRGNFPPRFSGLQFPNYSSELNVNALELDDSALYLCASSVGALPSGANVLTFGAGSRLTVL.